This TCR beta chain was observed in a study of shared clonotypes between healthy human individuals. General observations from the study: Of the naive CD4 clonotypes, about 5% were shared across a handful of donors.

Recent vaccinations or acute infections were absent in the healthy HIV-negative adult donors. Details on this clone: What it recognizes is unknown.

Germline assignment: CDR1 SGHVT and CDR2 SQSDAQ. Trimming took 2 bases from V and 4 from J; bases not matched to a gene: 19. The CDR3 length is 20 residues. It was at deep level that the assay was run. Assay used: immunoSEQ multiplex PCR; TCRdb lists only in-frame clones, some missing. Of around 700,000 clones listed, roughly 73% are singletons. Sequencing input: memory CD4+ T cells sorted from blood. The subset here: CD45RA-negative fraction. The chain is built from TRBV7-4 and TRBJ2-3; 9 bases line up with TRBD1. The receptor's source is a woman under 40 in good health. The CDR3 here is CASSLKARGQGWVGADTQYF. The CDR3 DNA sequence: TGTGCCAGCAGCTTAAAGGCCCGGGGACAGGGTTGGGTAGGGGCAGATACGCAGTATTTT.